The 20 T cell receptor beta chains below come from one sample, sequenced in a study of blood T cell repertoires in COVID-19 (dated by TCRdb to the early 2020s). Library preparation used the immunoSEQ multiplex PCR assay. Entries here come from immuneACCESS through TCRdb and include only in-frame sequences with V and J called. Some clones fail to appear in such tables; in the studies checked, an unresolved V gene covers under half of the shortfall, and the cause of the remainder is unknown. A total of about 98,000 clones appear in this sample, approximately 85% of them only once. The ten largest clones represent 9.5% to 10% of the sample. Sequencing was done on a sample of peripheral blood. All receptors come from a man aged 35 to 55 with active or convalescent COVID-19.

The rearrangement uses TRBV12-3 or TRBV12-4 and TRBJ1-5; the D gene is possibly TRBD1 (6 bases). V dropped 5 bases and J dropped 7 bases, with 12 bases sitting between them. This CDR3 spans 13 amino acids. The DNA of the CDR3 is TGTGCCAGCAGTCCACAGGGAAACCAGCCCCAGCATTTT. It yields the protein CASSPQGNQPQHF.

The chain recombines TRBV10-2 with TRBJ1-5; 10 nucleotides match TRBD1. The germline V gene encodes CDR1 WSHSY and CDR2 SAAADI. J lost 3 bases, V lost 5 bases, and 4 bases had no gene match. The CDR3 consists of 15 residues. CDR3 sequence reads: CASSPDRGHNQPQHF. The CDR3 nucleotides read TGCGCCAGCAGTCCCGACAGGGGGCACAATCAGCCCCAGCATTTT.

The chain recombines TRBV5-5 with TRBJ1-5; no reliable D call. CDR3 length equals 14 residues. The germline CDR1 and CDR2 sequences are SGHKS and YYEKEE (reference sequence). Trimming stripped 4 bases from V and 3 bases from J, with 11 bases between. The CDR3 here is CASSPQQYNQPQHF. The CDR3 DNA reads as TGTGCCAGCAGCCCGCAACAATACAATCAGCCCCAGCATTTT. Looking up the rest from reference TRBV5-5 and TRBJ1-5 gives the full variable domain: DAGVTQSPTHLIKTRGQQVTLRCSPISGHKSVSWYQQVLGQGPQFIFQYYEKEERGRGNFPDRFSARQFPNYSSELNVNALLLGDSALYLCASSPQQYNQPQHFGDGTRLSIL.

The chain recombines TRBV23-1 with TRBJ1-2; 7 nucleotides align to TRBD1. TRBV23-1 is annotated as an ORF whose role is uncertain. This CDR3 contains 17 residues. Trimming at V came to 2 bases and at J to 3 bases, leaving 12 bases not matched to a gene. The CDR3 DNA reads TGCGCCAGCAGTCAAAGGGGTAGGGGGCGGGTCGACTATGGCTACACCTTC. Its protein is CASSQRGRGRVDYGYTF.

The chain has TRBV3-1 (or the pseudogene TRBV3-2) and TRBJ1-1, with D unclear. The CDR3 consists of 14 residues. CDR1 is LGHDT, CDR2 YNNKEL, per germline (reference sequence). V gave up 7 bases and J gave up 3 bases, with 15 bases separating them. The CDR3 nucleotides read TGTGCCAGCACAATGAGGAATCGGGACACTGAAGCTTTCTTT. Its protein is CASTMRNRDTEAFF.

Of note for this clone: An end of the junction differs from the germline gene, which may be a read error. The chain joins TRBV5-5 to TRBJ1-1; D unresolved. Germline CDR1 SGHKS, CDR2 YYEKEE (reference sequence). This CDR3 is 14 amino acids long. The CDR3 loop reads CASNLAVQNTEAFF. As DNA, the CDR3 is TGTGCCAGCAACTTGGCCGTACAGAACACTGAAGCTTTCTTT.

V gene TRBV5-1 combines with J gene TRBJ1-5; D is possibly TRBD1 (6 bases). The CDR3 consists of 14 residues. CDR1 is SGHRS and CDR2 is YFSETQ in the germline V gene. Trimming pared 4 bases from V and 11 bases from J, leaving 19 bases between. CDR3 region: CASSPFDRLGTQHF. The CDR3 DNA reads as TGCGCCAGCAGCCCATTTGACAGGTTAGGGACCCAGCATTTT.

CDR3: CAISESETGVRYNEQFF. The DNA for the CDR3 is TGTGCCATCAGTGAGTCTGAGACAGGGGTTCGCTACAATGAGCAGTTCTTC. The chain carries TRBV10-3 and TRBJ2-1; 8 nucleotides match TRBD1. Germline trimming cut 0 bases from V and 3 bases from J; bases unmatched to any gene: 7. The germline CDR1 and CDR2 sequences are ENHRY and SYGVKD. This CDR3 contains 17 residues.

This sequence joins TRBV9 and TRBJ1-6; D unclear. Trimming removed 0 bases from V and 7 bases from J, with 8 bases in between. CDR1 is SGDLS, CDR2 YYNGEE, per germline. The CDR3 loop spans 14 amino acids. CDR3: CASSVVSVNSPLHF. The CDR3 region has the DNA TGTGCCAGCAGCGTAGTTTCAGTAAATTCACCCCTCCACTTT.

V gene TRBV24-1 combines with J gene TRBJ2-3; 7 nucleotides line up with TRBD2. V trimming: 5 bases; J trimming: 4 bases; junction bases outside the gene matches: 2. CDR3 size: 13 residues. CDR1 is KGHDR, CDR2 SFDVKD, per germline. The CDR3 region has the DNA TGTGCCACCAGTGCCCGGGGGGCAGATACGCAGTATTTT. Translated, it gives CATSARGADTQYF.

Only a few counts were recorded for this clone. The gene calls are TRBV3-1 (or the pseudogene TRBV3-2) and TRBJ2-3; maybe TRBD2 (5 bases). V was pared by 0 bases and J by 3 bases, with 16 bases between. The length of the CDR3 is 17 residues. Germline V gene lookup returns CDR1 LGHDT and CDR2 YNNKEL (reference sequence). The CDR3 coding sequence is TGTGCCAGCAGCCAAGAGCGTAAACTAGGGTCGACAGATACGCAGTATTTT. This gives the protein CASSQERKLGSTDTQYF.

Here the CDR3 reads CAISLNRGNDEQFF. CDR3 coding DNA: TGTGCCATCAGCCTTAATAGGGGCAACGATGAGCAGTTCTTC. The chain carries TRBV10-3 and TRBJ2-1; D is perhaps TRBD1 (5 bases). This CDR3 region has 14 residues. V was clipped by 6 bases and J by 8 bases, with 17 bases between them. The germline V gene has CDR1 ENHRY and CDR2 SYGVKD.

The rearrangement links TRBV2 to TRBJ1-2; TRBD1 is a possible D gene (5 bases). CDR1 and CDR2 from the germline V gene are SNHLY and FYNNEI. CDR3 length: 13 residues. The V gene lost 5 bases and the J gene lost 2 bases, with 9 bases spanning the gap. The CDR3 spells CASSTQGNYGYTF. CDR3 coding DNA: TGTGCCAGCAGTACTCAGGGAAACTATGGCTACACCTTC.

The rearrangement links TRBV5-4 to TRBJ1-2, with TRBD1 as a possible D gene (6 bases). Germline values: CDR1 SGHNT, CDR2 YYREEE (reference sequence). V lost 4 bases and J 3 bases, leaving 16 bases between the germline ends. The CDR3 runs 15 residues. CDR3 coding DNA: TGTGCCAGCAGCAAAGGGGGGGCCGGGGACTATGGCTACACCTTC. Translation: CASSKGGAGDYGYTF.

The gene calls are TRBV7-2 and TRBJ1-2; weak D call: TRBD1 (5 bases). Germline V gives CDR1 SGHTA, CDR2 FQGNSA. V dropped 10 bases and J dropped 12 bases, with 18 bases sitting between them. This CDR3 is built from 11 residues. The CDR3 region is CATGWQGEDTF. The DNA for the CDR3 is TGTGCCACAGGGTGGCAGGGTGAAGACACCTTC.

The table lists this clone with a count of one. The chain is built from TRBV5-1 and TRBJ2-5; perhaps TRBD1 as D (5 bases). Trimming took off 0 bases at V and 3 bases at J, with 12 bases between the two ends. CDR3 size: 15 residues. The germline gives CDR1 SGHRS, CDR2 YFSETQ. For the CDR3, the DNA is TGCGCCAGCAGCTTGGTCGGCAGGGCCGAAGAGACCCAGTACTTC. Residues: CASSLVGRAEETQYF.

The rearrangement joins TRBV9 to TRBJ1-1, with 9 bases that match TRBD1. This CDR3 region has 14 residues. Looked up from germline, CDR1 is SGDLS and CDR2 is YYNGEE. J was trimmed by 4 bases and V by 4 bases; bases with no gene match: 5. The CDR3 region is CASSPWDRATEAFF. CDR3 DNA: TGTGCCAGCAGCCCCTGGGACAGGGCCACTGAAGCTTTCTTT.

The rearrangement links TRBV3-1 (or the pseudogene TRBV3-2) to TRBJ2-7; tentative D call: TRBD2 (6 bases). The CDR3 is 16 amino acids. V was trimmed by 3 bases and J by 1 base, leaving 16 bases between them. From germline, CDR1 is LGHDT and CDR2 YNNKEL (reference sequence). CDR3 bases: TGTGCCAGCAGCCAGAGCGACGGGGGTAGGTCCTACGAGCAGTACTTC. Protein: CASSQSDGGRSYEQYF.

This chain connects TRBV7-3 to TRBJ2-5; TRBD2 might be the D (5 bases). The length of the CDR3 is 13 residues. With 5 bases removed from V and 2 bases from J, the gap between germline ends came to 9 bases. In germline, CDR1 is SGHTA, CDR2 FQGTGA. In nucleotides, the CDR3 is TGTGCCAGCAGCCCGGGATTTCAAGAGACCCAGTACTTC. Translated: CASSPGFQETQYF.

The V gene is TRBV30, the J gene TRBJ1-6; D not certain. The CDR3 length is 14 residues. CDR1 GTSNPN and CDR2 SVGIG come from the germline V gene (reference sequence). V was cut by 7 bases and J by 7 bases, with 17 bases left in between. The CDR3 DNA sequence: TGTGCCTTCCCCAAGAGCAGCGCGAATTCACCCCTCCACTTT. Translating it yields CAFPKSSANSPLHF.